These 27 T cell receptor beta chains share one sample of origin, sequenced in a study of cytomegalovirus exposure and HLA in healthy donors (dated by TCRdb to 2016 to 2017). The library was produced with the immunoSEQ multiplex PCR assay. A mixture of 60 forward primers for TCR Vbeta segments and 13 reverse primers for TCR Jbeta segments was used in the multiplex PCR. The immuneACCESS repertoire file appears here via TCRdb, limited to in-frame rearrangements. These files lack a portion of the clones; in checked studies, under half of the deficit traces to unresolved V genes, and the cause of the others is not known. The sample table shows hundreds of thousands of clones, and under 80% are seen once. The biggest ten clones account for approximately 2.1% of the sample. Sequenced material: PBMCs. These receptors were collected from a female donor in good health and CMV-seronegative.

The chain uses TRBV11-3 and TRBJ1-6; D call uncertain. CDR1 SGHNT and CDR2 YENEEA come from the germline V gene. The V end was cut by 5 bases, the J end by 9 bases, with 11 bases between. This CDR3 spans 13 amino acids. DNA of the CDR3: TGTGCCAGCAGCCTGGAGGAAGGTTCACCCCTCCACTTT. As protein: CASSLEEGSPLHF.

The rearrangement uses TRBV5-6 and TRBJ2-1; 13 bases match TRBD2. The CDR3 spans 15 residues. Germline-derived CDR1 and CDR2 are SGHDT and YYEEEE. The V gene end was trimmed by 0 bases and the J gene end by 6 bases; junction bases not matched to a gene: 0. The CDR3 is CASSLGLAGGNEQFF. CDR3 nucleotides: TGTGCCAGCAGCTTGGGACTAGCGGGGGGCAATGAGCAGTTCTTC.

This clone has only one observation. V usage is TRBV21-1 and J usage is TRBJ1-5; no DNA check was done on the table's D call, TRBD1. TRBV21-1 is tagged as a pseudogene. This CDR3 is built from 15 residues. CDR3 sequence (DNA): TGTGCCAGCAGCAAAGACCAGTTTAGCAATCAGCCCCAGCATTTT. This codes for CASSKDQFSNQPQHF.

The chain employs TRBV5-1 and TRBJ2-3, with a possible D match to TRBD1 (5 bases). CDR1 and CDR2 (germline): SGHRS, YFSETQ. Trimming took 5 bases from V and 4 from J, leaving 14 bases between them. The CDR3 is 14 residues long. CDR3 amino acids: CASRGQGTADTQYF. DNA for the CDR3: TGCGCCAGCAGGGGGCAGGGTACCGCAGATACGCAGTATTTT.

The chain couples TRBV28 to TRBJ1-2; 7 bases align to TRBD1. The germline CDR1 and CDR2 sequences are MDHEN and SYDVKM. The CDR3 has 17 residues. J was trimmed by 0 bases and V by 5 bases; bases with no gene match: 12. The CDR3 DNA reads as TGTGCCAGCAGTACTCCGGGACAGAGAACTACTAACTATGGCTACACCTTC. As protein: CASSTPGQRTTNYGYTF.

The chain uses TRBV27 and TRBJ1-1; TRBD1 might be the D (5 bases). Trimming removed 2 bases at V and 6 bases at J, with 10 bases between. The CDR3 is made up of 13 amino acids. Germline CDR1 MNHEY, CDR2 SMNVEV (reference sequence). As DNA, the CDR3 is TGTGCCAGCAGTTTACAGGGTCGGGCTGAAGCTTTCTTT. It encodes CASSLQGRAEAFF.

The CDR3 sequence: CASKTGGLGEKLFF. In DNA form, the CDR3 reads TGTGCCAGCAAAACAGGGGGCTTAGGTGAAAAACTGTTTTTT. The chain has TRBV2 and TRBJ1-4, with 9 nucleotides matching TRBD1. CDR1 and CDR2 (germline): SNHLY, FYNNEI. Trimming took 7 bases from V and 7 from J; bases not matched to a gene: 7. This CDR3 comprises 14 residues.

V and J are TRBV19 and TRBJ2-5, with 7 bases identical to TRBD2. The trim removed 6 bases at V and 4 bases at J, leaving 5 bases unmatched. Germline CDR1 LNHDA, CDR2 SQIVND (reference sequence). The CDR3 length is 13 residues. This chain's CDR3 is CASRALAGETQYF. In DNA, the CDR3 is TGTGCCAGTAGGGCATTAGCGGGAGAGACCCAGTACTTC.

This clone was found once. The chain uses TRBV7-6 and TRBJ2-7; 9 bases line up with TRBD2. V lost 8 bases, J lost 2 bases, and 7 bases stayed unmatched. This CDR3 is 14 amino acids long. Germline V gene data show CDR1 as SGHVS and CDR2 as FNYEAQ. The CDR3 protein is CASGVREGAYEQYF. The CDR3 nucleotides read TGTGCCAGCGGGGTGCGGGAGGGAGCCTACGAGCAGTACTTC.

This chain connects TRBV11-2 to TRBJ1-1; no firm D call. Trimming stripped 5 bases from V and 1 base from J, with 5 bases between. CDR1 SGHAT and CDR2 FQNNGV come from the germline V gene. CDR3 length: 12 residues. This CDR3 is CASSAGNTEAFF. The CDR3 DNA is TGTGCCAGCAGCGCCGGGAACACTGAAGCTTTCTTT.

The CDR3 bases are TGTGCCAGCAGGGAGGGGGCAGGGACCGGGGAGCTGTTTTTT. Translating gives CASREGAGTGELFF. This chain joins TRBV6-6 and TRBJ2-2, with a tentative D call TRBD1 (7 bases). CDR3 length equals 14 residues. Looked up from germline, CDR1 is MNHNY and CDR2 is SVGAGI (reference sequence). With 6 bases removed from V and 5 bases from J, the gap between germline ends came to 13 bases.

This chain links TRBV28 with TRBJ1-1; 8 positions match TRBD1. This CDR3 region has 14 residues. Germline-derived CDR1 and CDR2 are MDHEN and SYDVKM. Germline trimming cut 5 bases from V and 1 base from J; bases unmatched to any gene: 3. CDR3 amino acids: CASSATGENTEAFF. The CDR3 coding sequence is TGTGCCAGCAGTGCGACAGGGGAGAACACTGAAGCTTTCTTT.

The CDR3 spells CASSLRLVPETQYF. The DNA for the CDR3 is TGTGCCAGCAGCTTGCGCTTAGTTCCAGAGACCCAGTACTTC. The chain employs TRBV5-8 and TRBJ2-5; D is uncertain. V lost 1 base, J lost 4 bases, and 11 bases lay in between. This CDR3 contains 14 residues. Germline V CDR1 and CDR2: SGHTS, YDEGEE. Filled out from reference TRBV5-8 and TRBJ2-5, the complete variable domain reads EAGVTQSPTHLIKTRGQQATLRCSPISGHTSVYWYQQALGLGLQFLLWYDEGEERNRGNFPPRFSGRQFPNYSSELNVNALELEDSALYLCASSLRLVPETQYFGPGTRLLVL.

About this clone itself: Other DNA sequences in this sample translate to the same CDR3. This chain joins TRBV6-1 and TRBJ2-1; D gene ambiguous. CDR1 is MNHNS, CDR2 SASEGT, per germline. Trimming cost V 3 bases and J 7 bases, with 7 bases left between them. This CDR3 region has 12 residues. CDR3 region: CASSDPGNEQFF. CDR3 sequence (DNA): TGTGCCAGCAGTGACCCCGGGAATGAGCAGTTCTTC.

Here the CDR3 reads CASSDRENQPQHF. Written as DNA, the CDR3 is TGTGCCAGCAGTGACAGGGAGAATCAGCCCCAGCATTTT. This chain joins TRBV6-4 and TRBJ1-5, with D unclear. Trimming took 2 bases from V and 4 from J, leaving 6 bases between them. This CDR3 is built from 13 residues. Germline assignment: CDR1 MRHNA and CDR2 SNTAGT.

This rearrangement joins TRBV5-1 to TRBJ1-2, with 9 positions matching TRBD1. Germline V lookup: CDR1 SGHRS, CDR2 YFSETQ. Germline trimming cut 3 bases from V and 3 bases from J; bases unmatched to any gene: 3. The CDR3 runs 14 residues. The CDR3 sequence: CASSYDRGYYGYTF. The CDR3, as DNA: TGCGCCAGCAGCTATGACAGGGGGTACTATGGCTACACCTTC.

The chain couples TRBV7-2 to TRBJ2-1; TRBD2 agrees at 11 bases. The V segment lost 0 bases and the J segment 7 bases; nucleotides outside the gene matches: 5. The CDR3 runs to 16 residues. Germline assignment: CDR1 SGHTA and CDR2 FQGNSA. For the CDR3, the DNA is TGTGCCAGCAGCTTAGCCCCGGGACTAGCGGTTAATGAGCAGTTCTTC. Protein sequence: CASSLAPGLAVNEQFF.

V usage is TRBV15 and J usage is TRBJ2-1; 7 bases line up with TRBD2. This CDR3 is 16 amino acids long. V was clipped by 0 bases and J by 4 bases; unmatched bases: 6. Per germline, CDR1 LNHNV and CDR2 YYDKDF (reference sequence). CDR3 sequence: CATSRDSLAVYNEQFF. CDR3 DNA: TGTGCCACCAGCAGAGATTCCCTAGCGGTATACAATGAGCAGTTCTTC. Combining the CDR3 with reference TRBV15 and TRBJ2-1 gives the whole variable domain DAMVIQNPRYQVTQFGKPVTLSCSQTLNHNVMYWYQQKSSQAPKLLFHYYDKDFNNEADTPDNFQSRRPNTSFCFLDIRSPGLGDTAMYLCATSRDSLAVYNEQFFGPGTRLTVL.

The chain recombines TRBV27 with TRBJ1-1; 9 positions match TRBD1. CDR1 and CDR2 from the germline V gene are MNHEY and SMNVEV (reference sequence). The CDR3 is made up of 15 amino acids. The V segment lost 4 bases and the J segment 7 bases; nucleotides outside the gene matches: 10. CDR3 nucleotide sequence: TGTGCCAGCAGTTCAAACGGACAGGGGACCGTTGAAGCTTTCTTT. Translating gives CASSSNGQGTVEAFF.

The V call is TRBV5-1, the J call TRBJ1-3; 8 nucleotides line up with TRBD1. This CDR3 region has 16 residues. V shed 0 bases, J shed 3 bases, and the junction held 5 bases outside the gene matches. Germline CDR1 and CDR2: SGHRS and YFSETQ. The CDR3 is CASSLAPGGFGNTIYF. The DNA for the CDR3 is TGCGCCAGCAGCTTGGCCCCAGGGGGCTTTGGAAACACCATATATTTT.

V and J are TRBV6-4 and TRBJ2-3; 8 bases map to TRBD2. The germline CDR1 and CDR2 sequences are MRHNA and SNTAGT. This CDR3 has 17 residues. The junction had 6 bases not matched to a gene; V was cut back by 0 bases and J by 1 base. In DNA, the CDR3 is TGTGCCAGCAGTGACTCAACTAGCGGAGGGGGCACAGATACGCAGTATTTT. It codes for CASSDSTSGGGTDTQYF.

The CDR3 nucleotides are TGTGCCAGCAGCCCCGGAGGGTTGACCTACGAGCAGTACTTC. It is translated as CASSPGGLTYEQYF. This chain uses TRBV5-6 with TRBJ2-7, with D perhaps matching TRBD2 (6 bases). The germline CDR1 and CDR2 sequences are SGHDT and YYEEEE. Trimming left V 4 bases short and J 2 bases short, with 13 bases between. This CDR3 region has 14 residues.

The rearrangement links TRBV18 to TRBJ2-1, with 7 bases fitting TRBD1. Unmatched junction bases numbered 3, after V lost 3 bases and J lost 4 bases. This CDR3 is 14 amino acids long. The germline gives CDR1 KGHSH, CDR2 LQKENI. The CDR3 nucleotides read TGTGCCAGCTCACCCGGGACAGAATACAATGAGCAGTTCTTC. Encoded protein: CASSPGTEYNEQFF.

The CDR3 region has the DNA TGTGCCACCAGCAGGGCCGGACAGGGCTCCTACGAGCAGTACTTC. Its translation is CATSRAGQGSYEQYF. This sequence joins TRBV15 and TRBJ2-7; the match to TRBD1 covers 8 bases. The CDR3 contains 15 residues. Losses at the gene ends were 3 bases for V and 0 bases for J; bases not matched to a gene: 4. Looked up from germline, CDR1 is LNHNV and CDR2 is YYDKDF (reference sequence).

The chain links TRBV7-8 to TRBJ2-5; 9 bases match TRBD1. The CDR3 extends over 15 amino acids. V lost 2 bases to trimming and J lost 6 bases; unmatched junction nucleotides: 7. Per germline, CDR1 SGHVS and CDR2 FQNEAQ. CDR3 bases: TGTGCCAGCAGCTTAATGGGACAGGGCCTGAAGACCCAGTACTTC. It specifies CASSLMGQGLKTQYF.

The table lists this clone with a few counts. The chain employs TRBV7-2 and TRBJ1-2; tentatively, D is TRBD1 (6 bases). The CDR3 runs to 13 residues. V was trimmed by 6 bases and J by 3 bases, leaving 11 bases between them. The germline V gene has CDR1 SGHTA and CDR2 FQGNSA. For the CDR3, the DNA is TGTGCCAGCAGAATTACAGGGTACTATGGCTACACCTTC. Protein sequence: CASRITGYYGYTF.

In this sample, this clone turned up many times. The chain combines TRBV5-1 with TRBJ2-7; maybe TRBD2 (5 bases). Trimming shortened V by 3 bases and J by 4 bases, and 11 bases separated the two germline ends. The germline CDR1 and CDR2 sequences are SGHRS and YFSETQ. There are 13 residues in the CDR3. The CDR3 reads CASSWGVGYEQYF. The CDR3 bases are TGCGCCAGCAGCTGGGGAGTCGGGTACGAGCAGTACTTC.